The 29 T cell receptor beta chains presented below share a single source sample, sequenced in a study of blood T cell repertoires in COVID-19 (dated by TCRdb to about 2020). Receptor amplification or capture employed the immunoSEQ multiplex PCR assay. The table was pulled from immuneACCESS by TCRdb, which kept in-frame rearrangements only. Such tables lose some clones; where checked, under half of the loss comes from unresolved V genes, and the rest has no known cause. Present in this sample are 250,000 to 300,000 clones, approximately 91% of which were seen just once. Clones ranked in the top ten supply about 2.5% of the sample. Sequenced: PBMCs or T cells enriched from blood (not recorded which). These TCRs come from a middle-aged woman with acute COVID-19.

The gene calls are TRBV2 and TRBJ2-3; D ambiguous. The V and J ends lost 10 bases and 1 base respectively, with 12 bases between them. The CDR3 covers 13 residues. Germline lookup yields CDR1 SNHLY and CDR2 FYNNEI. The CDR3 nucleotides read TGTGCCACCACATCACAAGGCACAGATACGCAGTATTTT. As protein: CATTSQGTDTQYF.

The rearrangement uses TRBV19 and TRBJ1-5; D is unresolved. CDR3 size: 15 residues. Germline V gene sequence: CDR1 LNHDA, CDR2 SQIVND (reference sequence). V shed 2 bases and J shed 0 bases, with 8 bases lying between them. Written as DNA, the CDR3 is TGTGCCAGTAGTATACGGGTTTCTAGCAATCAGCCCCAGCATTTT. Amino acid sequence: CASSIRVSSNQPQHF.

The rearrangement joins TRBV29-1 to TRBJ2-1; D may be TRBD1 (6 bases). CDR3 length equals 16 residues. The V gene lost 4 bases and the J gene lost 0 bases, with 16 bases spanning the gap. Germline V CDR1 and CDR2: SQVTM, ANQGSEA. DNA for the CDR3: TGCAGCGTTGTACGGGACATACTCCGCTCCTACAATGAGCAGTTCTTC. Translating gives CSVVRDILRSYNEQFF.

This chain connects TRBV6-5 to TRBJ1-1, with a possible D match to TRBD1 (5 bases). Germline V gives CDR1 MNHEY, CDR2 SVGAGI. The CDR3 runs to 13 residues. V was trimmed by 2 bases and J by 6 bases, leaving 10 bases between them. The CDR3 sequence is CASSYTGGAEAFF. The CDR3 DNA reads TGTGCCAGCAGTTACACCGGGGGAGCTGAAGCTTTCTTT.

The chain carries TRBV5-4 and TRBJ1-1, with D hard to call. The length of the CDR3 is 15 residues. Between the trimmed V and J ends, which lost 6 bases and 4 bases, there was a span of 19 bases. Germline assignment: CDR1 SGHNT and CDR2 YYREEE (reference sequence). This CDR3 is CASTEGFGSGTEAFF. CDR3 in DNA: TGTGCCAGCACCGAGGGATTCGGGTCCGGCACTGAAGCTTTCTTT.

The rearrangement uses TRBV2 and TRBJ2-1; 12 bases are shared with TRBD2. Trimming cost V 5 bases and J 4 bases; bases outside gene matches: 3. The CDR3 runs to 15 residues. Germline assignment: CDR1 SNHLY and CDR2 FYNNEI. The CDR3 DNA reads as TGTGCCAGCAGTCCTAGCGGGGGGGTATACAATGAGCAGTTCTTC. It specifies CASSPSGGVYNEQFF.

The rearrangement joins TRBV6-5 to TRBJ1-2; 9 nucleotides match TRBD1. Germline values: CDR1 MNHEY, CDR2 SVGAGI. This CDR3 spans 13 amino acids. V lost 8 bases and J lost 2; bases outside the gene matches: 3. CDR3 sequence: CASADRGNYGYTF. The CDR3 nucleotides are TGTGCCAGCGCAGACAGGGGGAACTATGGCTACACCTTC.

This clone occurred once. This chain uses TRBV27 with TRBJ2-1, with 11 bases that match TRBD2. This CDR3 is 15 amino acids long. J was trimmed by 2 bases and V by 5 bases; bases with no gene match: 2. The germline CDR1 and CDR2 sequences are MNHEY and SMNVEV (reference sequence). The CDR3 region has the DNA TGTGCCAGCAGTCCGACTAGCGGGGCCTACAATGAGCAGTTCTTC. It is translated as CASSPTSGAYNEQFF.

The chain joins TRBV7-9 to TRBJ1-4, with 7 bases identical to TRBD1. Germline V gene data show CDR1 as SEHNR and CDR2 as FQNEAQ (reference sequence). This CDR3 contains 14 residues. Trimming cost V 3 bases and J 5 bases; bases outside gene matches: 3. The DNA for the CDR3 is TGTGCCAGCAGCTTGACAGGGCCAAATGAAAAACTGTTTTTT. It yields the protein CASSLTGPNEKLFF.

V is TRBV7-2 and J is TRBJ1-6; D is unclear. Germline values: CDR1 SGHTA, CDR2 FQGNSA. The CDR3 consists of 18 residues. V lost 0 bases to trimming and J lost 4 bases, with 16 bases between them. The CDR3 region has the DNA TGTGCCAGCAGCTTAGCTGACGCTGACTACGGATATAATTCACCCCTCCACTTT. Protein sequence: CASSLADADYGYNSPLHF. The full variable domain, with the rest looked up from reference TRBV7-2 and TRBJ1-6, is GAGVSQSPSNKVTEKGKDVELRCDPISGHTALYWYRQSLGQGLEFLIYFQGNSAPDKSGLPSDRFSAERTGGSVSTLTIQRTQQEDSAVYLCASSLADADYGYNSPLHFGNGTRLTVT.

The chain employs TRBV28 and TRBJ2-7; 7 nucleotides align to TRBD1. This CDR3 contains 15 residues. CDR1 and CDR2 (germline): MDHEN, SYDVKM. Trimming took 3 bases from V and 2 from J; bases not matched to a gene: 7. CDR3 coding DNA: TGTGCCAGCAGTTTCCGGACAGGTTCAACCTACGAGCAGTACTTC. Translated, it gives CASSFRTGSTYEQYF.

This chain connects TRBV4-1 to TRBJ2-2; D gene uncertain. The CDR3 is 15 residues long. Looked up from germline, CDR1 is MGHRA and CDR2 is YSYEKL. The V and J ends lost 1 base and 5 bases respectively, with 11 bases between them. In DNA form, the CDR3 reads TGCGCCAGCAGCCAAGGACCCGTGAGGACCGGGGAGCTGTTTTTT. Its translation: CASSQGPVRTGELFF.

The chain uses TRBV28 and TRBJ2-5; D gene ambiguous. The germline V and J ends were trimmed by 6 bases and 6 bases, with 17 bases remaining between them. The CDR3 loop spans 14 amino acids. Germline V gene sequence: CDR1 MDHEN, CDR2 SYDVKM. The CDR3 DNA follows: TGTGCCAGCAGCCGGCCCCCGGGTATCCAGACCCAGTACTTC. It specifies CASSRPPGIQTQYF.

The rearrangement links TRBV7-9 to TRBJ2-1; D call uncertain. Germline CDR1 SEHNR, CDR2 FQNEAQ (reference sequence). V was trimmed by 4 bases and J by 6 bases, leaving 7 bases between them. The CDR3 runs 12 residues. The CDR3 sequence is CASSYGSNEQFF. The CDR3 nucleotides are TGTGCCAGCAGCTACGGTAGCAATGAGCAGTTCTTC.

The chain recombines TRBV7-2 with TRBJ2-2; 7 bases map to TRBD2. Germline values: CDR1 SGHTA, CDR2 FQGNSA. This CDR3 has 16 residues. Losses at the gene ends were 1 base for V and 1 base for J; bases not matched to a gene: 3. The CDR3 nucleotides are TGTGCCAGCAGCTTAGTGGCTAGCGGGAACACCGGGGAGCTGTTTTTT. Its protein is CASSLVASGNTGELFF.

The chain recombines TRBV11-3 with TRBJ2-3; the match to TRBD2 covers 8 bases. The CDR3 contains 17 residues. Germline values: CDR1 SGHNT, CDR2 YENEEA. J gave up 2 bases and V 5 bases, and 12 bases lay outside the gene matches. Here the CDR3 reads CASSPRQFSGVTDTQYF. The CDR3 nucleotides are TGTGCCAGCAGCCCCCGACAGTTTAGCGGGGTCACAGATACGCAGTATTTT. Full variable domain (remainder filled in from reference TRBV11-3 and TRBJ2-3): EAGVVQSPRYKIIEKKQPVAFWCNPISGHNTLYWYLQNLGQGPELLIRYENEEAVDDSQLPKDRFSAERLKGVDSTLKIQPAELGDSAVYLCASSPRQFSGVTDTQYFGPGTRLTVL.

The rearrangement uses TRBV2 and TRBJ1-4; D is perhaps TRBD1 (6 bases). The CDR3 extends over 15 amino acids. Germline values: CDR1 SNHLY, CDR2 FYNNEI. V was cut by 6 bases and J by 5 bases, with 16 bases left in between. The CDR3 spells CASSRNGQINEKLFF. In nucleotides, the CDR3 is TGTGCCAGCAGCCGCAACGGACAGATAAATGAAAAACTGTTTTTT.

The V call is TRBV3-1 (or the pseudogene TRBV3-2), the J call TRBJ1-2, with 8 positions matching TRBD1. The V segment lost 1 base and the J segment 6 bases; nucleotides outside the gene matches: 10. CDR3 length equals 16 residues. Germline V gene lookup returns CDR1 LGHDT and CDR2 YNNKEL (reference sequence). CDR3 DNA sequence: TGTGCCAGCAGCCAAGGATCAGGGGGCATGGGGAATGGCTACACCTTC. Translated, it gives CASSQGSGGMGNGYTF.

The chain uses TRBV19 and TRBJ2-1, with D uncertain. The germline V gene has CDR1 LNHDA and CDR2 SQIVND (reference sequence). V was clipped by 6 bases and J by 8 bases, with 14 bases between them. This CDR3 is built from 13 residues. The CDR3 DNA sequence: TGTGCCAGTAGCGTCCTAGGTATTGATGAGCAGTTCTTC. Protein product: CASSVLGIDEQFF.

The chain combines TRBV29-1 with TRBJ2-2; a weak D match, TRBD2 (5 bases). Per the germline V gene, CDR1 is SQVTM and CDR2 is ANQGSEA. Trimming removed 7 bases from V and 2 bases from J, with 17 bases in between. This CDR3 is built from 15 residues. For the CDR3, the DNA is TGCAGCGGGATGACGGGGAAGAGAAACACCGGGGAGCTGTTTTTT. The encoded protein is CSGMTGKRNTGELFF.

The CDR3 region has the DNA TGCGCCAGCAGCACAGGGAACTCTGGGGCCAACGTCCTGACTTTC. Translating it yields CASSTGNSGANVLTF. The V call is TRBV5-1, the J call TRBJ2-6; D perhaps matches TRBD1 (6 bases). This CDR3 region has 15 residues. Between the trimmed V and J ends, which lost 4 bases and 0 bases, there was a span of 8 bases. Germline-derived CDR1 and CDR2 are SGHRS and YFSETQ.

The CDR3 region is CATSREGWMGGYGYTF. The DNA for the CDR3 is TGTGCCACCAGCAGGGAAGGGTGGATGGGGGGCTATGGCTACACCTTC. The chain joins TRBV15 to TRBJ1-2; maybe TRBD1 (5 bases). V dropped 3 bases and J dropped 4 bases, with 18 bases sitting between them. Germline assignment: CDR1 LNHNV and CDR2 YYDKDF (reference sequence). The length of the CDR3 is 16 residues.

This chain uses TRBV29-1 with TRBJ2-1; a possible D gene is TRBD1 (5 bases). Germline assignment: CDR1 SQVTM and CDR2 ANQGSEA. Trimming pared 0 bases from V and 7 bases from J, leaving 10 bases between. The CDR3 has 13 amino acids. DNA for the CDR3: TGCAGCGTTGAAGATCCCGACAGTAATGAGCAGTTCTTC. Protein sequence: CSVEDPDSNEQFF.

The chain has TRBV9 and TRBJ2-3; 9 bases align to TRBD1. This CDR3 contains 16 residues. Per germline, CDR1 SGDLS and CDR2 YYNGEE. The V segment lost 2 bases and the J segment 0 bases; nucleotides outside the gene matches: 4. CDR3 amino acids: CASSVGQGTSTDTQYF. CDR3 sequence (DNA): TGTGCCAGCAGCGTGGGACAGGGAACTAGCACAGATACGCAGTATTTT. Full variable domain (outside the CDR3, taken from reference TRBV9 and TRBJ2-3): DSGVTQTPKHLITATGQRVTLRCSPRSGDLSVYWYQQSLDQGLQFLIQYYNGEERAKGNILERFSAQQFPDLHSELNLSSLELGDSALYFCASSVGQGTSTDTQYFGPGTRLTVL.

The genes are TRBV29-1 and TRBJ2-7, with 8 bases matching TRBD2. J lost 3 bases, V lost 5 bases, and 9 bases had no gene match. Looked up from germline, CDR1 is SQVTM and CDR2 is ANQGSEA. This CDR3 is 14 amino acids long. The CDR3 loop reads CSVQPTSGNYEQYF. CDR3 nucleotides: TGCAGCGTTCAACCTACTAGCGGCAACTACGAGCAGTACTTC.

The rearrangement links TRBV28 to TRBJ1-1; TRBD1 matches at 7 bases. J was trimmed by 1 base and V by 6 bases; bases with no gene match: 8. The CDR3 is made up of 15 amino acids. The germline gives CDR1 MDHEN, CDR2 SYDVKM. The CDR3 reads CASRGPRTGNTEAFF. The CDR3 coding sequence is TGTGCCAGCAGGGGGCCCCGGACAGGGAACACTGAAGCTTTCTTT.

The chain has TRBV11-2 and TRBJ2-3, with TRBD1 identical over 7 bases. The V and J ends lost 5 bases and 3 bases, in that order; junction bases with no gene match: 14. From germline, CDR1 is SGHAT and CDR2 FQNNGV. This CDR3 contains 17 residues. The CDR3 region is CASSGRDSRIGTDTQYF. As DNA, the CDR3 is TGTGCCAGCAGCGGCCGGGACAGTCGAATTGGGACAGATACGCAGTATTTT.

The chain is built from TRBV4-2 and TRBJ2-5; TRBD2 matches 8 bases. CDR3 length: 17 amino acids. With 4 bases clipped from V and 2 bases from J, the junction kept 12 bases outside the gene matches. CDR1 and CDR2 (germline): LGHNA, YNFKEQ. In DNA form, the CDR3 reads TGTGCCAGCAGCCCTCGGGCGGGGGGCGGAGCGCAAGAGACCCAGTACTTC. This encodes CASSPRAGGGAQETQYF.

The rearrangement joins TRBV7-2 to TRBJ2-7, with TRBD2 matching over 7 bases. The germline gives CDR1 SGHTA, CDR2 FQGNSA. There are 15 residues in the CDR3. J was trimmed by 7 bases and V by 4 bases; bases with no gene match: 13. The CDR3 bases are TGTGCCAGCAGCTCACCGGGACTACCATTGGGGGAGCAGTACTTC. Encoded protein: CASSSPGLPLGEQYF.